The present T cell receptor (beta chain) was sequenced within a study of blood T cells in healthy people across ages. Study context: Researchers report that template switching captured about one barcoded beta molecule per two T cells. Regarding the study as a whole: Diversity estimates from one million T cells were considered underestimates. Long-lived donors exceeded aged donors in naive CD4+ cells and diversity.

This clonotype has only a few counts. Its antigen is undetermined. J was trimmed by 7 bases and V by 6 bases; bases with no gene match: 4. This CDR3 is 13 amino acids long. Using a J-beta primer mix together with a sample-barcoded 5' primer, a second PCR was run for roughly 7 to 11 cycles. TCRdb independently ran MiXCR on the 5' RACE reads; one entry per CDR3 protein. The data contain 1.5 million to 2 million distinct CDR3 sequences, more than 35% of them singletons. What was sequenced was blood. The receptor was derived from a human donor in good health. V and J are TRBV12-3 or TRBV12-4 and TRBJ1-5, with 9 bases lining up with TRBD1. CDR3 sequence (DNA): TGTGCCAGCAGGACAGGGGGGGACCAGCCCCAGCATTTT. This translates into CASRTGGDQPQHF.